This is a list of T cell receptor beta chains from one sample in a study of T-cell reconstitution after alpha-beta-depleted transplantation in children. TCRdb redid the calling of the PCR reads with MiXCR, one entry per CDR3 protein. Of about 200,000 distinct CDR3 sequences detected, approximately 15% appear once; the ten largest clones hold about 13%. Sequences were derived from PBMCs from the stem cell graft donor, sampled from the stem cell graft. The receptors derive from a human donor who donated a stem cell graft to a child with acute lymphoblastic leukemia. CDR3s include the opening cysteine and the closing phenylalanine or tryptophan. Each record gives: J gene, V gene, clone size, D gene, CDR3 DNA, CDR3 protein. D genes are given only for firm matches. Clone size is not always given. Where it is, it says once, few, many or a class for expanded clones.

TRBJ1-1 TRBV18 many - TGTGCCAGCTCACCACCGTCAACGCCCCGTGAAGCTTTCTTT CASSPPSTPREAFF
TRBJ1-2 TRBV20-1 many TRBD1 TGCAGTGCTAGGCCCAGGGGGCGAGAGGATTATCGCTACACCTTC CSARPRGREDYRYTF
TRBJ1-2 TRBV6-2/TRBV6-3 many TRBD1 TGTGCCAGCAGTCCGGGACAGGAGTACTATGGCTACACCTTC CASSPGQEYYGYTF
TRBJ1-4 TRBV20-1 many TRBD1 TGCAGTGCTAGGGGGACAGACGCATTTGAAAAACTGTTTTTT CSARGTDAFEKLFF
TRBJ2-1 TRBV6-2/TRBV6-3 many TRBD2 TGTGCCAGCAGTTACTGGGCGGGAGAGGGGTTCTTC CASSYWAGEGFF
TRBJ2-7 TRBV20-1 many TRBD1 TGCAGTGCTAGATCCGGGACAGGGGGCGAGCAGTACTTC CSARSGTGGEQYF
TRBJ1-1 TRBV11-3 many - TGTGCCAGCAGCTTATCACCCAGGGAGAAAGCTTTCTTT CASSLSPREKAFF
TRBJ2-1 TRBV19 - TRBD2 TGTGCCAGTAGCCGTATGGGGGCTTCTCTGCTTACTAGCGGCTCTTACAATGAGCAGTTCTTC CASSRMGASLLTSGSYNEQFF
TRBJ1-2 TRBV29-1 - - TGCAGCGTTGAAGCATACGACGGGGGAGGCTACACCTTC CSVEAYDGGGYTF
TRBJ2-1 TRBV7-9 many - TGTGCCAGCAGCCCAGCGCTCCATGAGCAGTTCTTC CASSPALHEQFF
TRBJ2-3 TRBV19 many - TGTGCCAGTAGGCAGACTACAGATACGCAGTATTTT CASRQTTDTQYF
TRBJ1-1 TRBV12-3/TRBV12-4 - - TGTGCCAGCAGTCCTAATTCGCGGGGCCTCTTGAACACTGAAGCTTTCTTT CASSPNSRGLLNTEAFF
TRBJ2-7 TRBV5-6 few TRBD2 TGTGCCAGCAGCTTGATTCGGGGGGACCCCTACGAGCAGTACTTC CASSLIRGDPYEQYF
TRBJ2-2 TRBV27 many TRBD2 TGTGCCAGCAGTTTCCAGCGGGAGTTAAGCACCGGGGAGCTGTTTTTT CASSFQRELSTGELFF
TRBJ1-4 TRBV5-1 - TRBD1 TGCGCCAGCAGCCAACTACAGGGGCGTCGTGAAAAACTGTTTTTT CASSQLQGRREKLFF
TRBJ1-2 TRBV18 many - TGTGCCAGCTCACCCCAGAGTCAAGGCTACACCTTC CASSPQSQGYTF
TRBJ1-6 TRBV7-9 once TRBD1 TGTACCAGCAGCCTAGGACAGGGGAATTCACCCCTCCACTTT CTSSLGQGNSPLHF
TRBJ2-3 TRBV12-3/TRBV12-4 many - TGTGCCAGCAGAACATCGGGGCCCACCACAGATACGCAGTATTTT CASRTSGPTTDTQYF
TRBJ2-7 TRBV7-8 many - TGTGCCAGCAGCCAATTTCCCGGGGGCGTATACGAGCAGTACTTC CASSQFPGGVYEQYF
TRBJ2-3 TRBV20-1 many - TGCAGTGCTAGAGATCCTTGGGGCGGCCGAGATACGCAGTATTTT CSARDPWGGRDTQYF
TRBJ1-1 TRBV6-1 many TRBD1 TGTGCCAGCAGACATACCGGGACAGGGACCACTGAAGCTTTCTTT CASRHTGTGTTEAFF
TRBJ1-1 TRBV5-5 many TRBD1 TGTGCCAGCAGCTCAAGACAGGGGGCAAACACTGAAGCTTTCTTT CASSSRQGANTEAFF
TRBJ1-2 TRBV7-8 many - TGTGCCAGCAGCCCCACAGGGACCGATGGCTACACCTTC CASSPTGTDGYTF
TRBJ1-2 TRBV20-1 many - TGCAGTGCTAGTTTCGGGTTCTCGGGCTACACCTTC CSASFGFSGYTF
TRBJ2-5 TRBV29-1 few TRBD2 TGCAGCGTTGAAGATCGTCGGGCGGGAGGGGGAGAGACCCAGTACTTC CSVEDRRAGGGETQYF
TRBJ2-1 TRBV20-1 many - TGCAGTGCTAGTCTCGGGATCGGCTACAATGAGCAGTTCTTC CSASLGIGYNEQFF
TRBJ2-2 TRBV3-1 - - TGTGCCAGCAGCCAAGATGGGGGGTCCGGGGAGCTGTTTTTT CASSQDGGSGELFF
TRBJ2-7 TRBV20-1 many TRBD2 TGCAGTGCTAGAAAACTAGCGGAGACCTACGAGCAGTACTTC CSARKLAETYEQYF
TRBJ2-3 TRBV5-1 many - TGCGCCAGCAGCTTGGACAGCACAGATACGCAGTATTTT CASSLDSTDTQYF
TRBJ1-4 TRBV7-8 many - TGTGCCAGCAGCTTAGATGGCAGGGTTGGGGAAAAACTGTTTTTT CASSLDGRVGEKLFF
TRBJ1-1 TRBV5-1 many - TGCGCCAGCAGCTTTGCAGGTAGATCCACTGAAGCTTTCTTT CASSFAGRSTEAFF
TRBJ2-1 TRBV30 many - TGTGCCTGGAGTGTAAAGGGGATTTACAATGAGCAGTTCTTC CAWSVKGIYNEQFF
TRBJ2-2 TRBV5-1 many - TGCGCCAGCAGCTCCGTGGGTGGGACATCCGGGGAGCTGTTTTTT CASSSVGGTSGELFF
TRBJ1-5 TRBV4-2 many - TGTGCCAGCAGCCCCGAATCCAATCAGCCCCAGCATTTT CASSPESNQPQHF
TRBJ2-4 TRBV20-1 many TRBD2 TGCAGTGCTAGAGATCTTGACGGGAGGGCCATGGAGTGGGCCAAAAACATTCAGTACTTC CSARDLDGRAMEWAKNIQYF
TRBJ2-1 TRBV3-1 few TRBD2 TGTGCCAGCAGCCACATATTTAGCGGGAGGGCCCGGAGTGAGCAGTTCTTC CASSHIFSGRARSEQFF
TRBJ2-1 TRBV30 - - TGTGCCTGGAGTCAGGGGGAGTGGGGGGTCGATGAGCAGTTCTTC CAWSQGEWGVDEQFF
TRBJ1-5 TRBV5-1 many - TGCGCCAGCAGCTTGCGATGGGATCAGCCCCAGCATTTT CASSLRWDQPQHF
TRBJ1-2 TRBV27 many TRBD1 TGTGCCAGCAGTTTATTAGGACAGGGAGATGGCTACACCTTC CASSLLGQGDGYTF
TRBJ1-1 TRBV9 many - TGTGCCAGCAGCGTAGAGACACGTAGGAACACTGAAGCTTTCTTT CASSVETRRNTEAFF
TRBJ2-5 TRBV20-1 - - TGCAGTGCTAGAGTGGTAAATAGCCGAGAGACCCAGTACTTC CSARVVNSRETQYF
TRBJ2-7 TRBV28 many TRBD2 TGTGCCAGCTTTCCTCCCTTCCCCCGCGGGGGGACCGCTGAGCAGTACTTC CASFPPFPRGGTAEQYF
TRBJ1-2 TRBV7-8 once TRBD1 TGTGCCAGCAGCTTAGGGACAGGGTCTGACTATGGCTACACCTTC CASSLGTGSDYGYTF
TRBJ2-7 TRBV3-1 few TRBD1 TGTGCCAGCAGCCGAGCCGGGACAGGGTCCTACGAGCAGTACTTC CASSRAGTGSYEQYF
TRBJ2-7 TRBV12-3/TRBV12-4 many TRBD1 TGTGCCAGCAGTCCTGAAGGGACAGGGAACTCCGAGCAGTACTTC CASSPEGTGNSEQYF
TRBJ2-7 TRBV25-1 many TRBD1 TGTGCCAGCAGTGAATTCGACAGGGTCGGCGAGCAGTACTTC CASSEFDRVGEQYF
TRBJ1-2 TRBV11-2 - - TGTGCCAGCAGCACTCACGGGGGATGGGAGGATGGCTACACCTTC CASSTHGGWEDGYTF
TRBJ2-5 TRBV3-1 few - TGTGCCAGCAGCCAAGCGCTGGGGCGGCAAGAGACCCAGTACTTC CASSQALGRQETQYF
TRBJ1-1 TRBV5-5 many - TGTGCCAGCAGCTTGTTAGCTCAGGGCGATATCATGAACACTGAAGCTTTCTTT CASSLLAQGDIMNTEAFF
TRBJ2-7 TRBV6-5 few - TGTGCCAGCAGCCCCCGCTCCGGGGCCTCCTACGAGCAGTACTTC CASSPRSGASYEQYF
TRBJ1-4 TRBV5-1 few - TGCGCCAGCAGCTTGGCCGAGACGAACAATGAAAAACTGTTTTTT CASSLAETNNEKLFF
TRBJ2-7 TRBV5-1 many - TGCGCCAGCAGCTTGCAGTTAGGGCAGGGGACCTACGAGCAGTACTTC CASSLQLGQGTYEQYF
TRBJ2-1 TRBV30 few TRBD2 TGTGCCTGGAGTCTCGGCGGGAGAAACAATGAGCAGTTCTTC CAWSLGGRNNEQFF
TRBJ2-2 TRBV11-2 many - TGTGCCAGCAGCCCCCGACTAGTAGTTGACAACACCGGGGAGCTGTTTTTT CASSPRLVVDNTGELFF
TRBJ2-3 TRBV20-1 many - TGCAGTGCTAGAGATATAGGACTACCACCTGATACGCAGTATTTT CSARDIGLPPDTQYF
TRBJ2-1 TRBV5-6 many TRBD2 TGTGCCAGCAGCCTTCAACTAGCGTGGAGGCTTGATGAGCAGTTCTTC CASSLQLAWRLDEQFF